Below, one T cell receptor beta chain is given with its context. The antigen is unknown. These data are taken from a study of OX40 agonist ivuxolimab in advanced cancers. The overall study: Dose-escalation patients suffered from hepatocellular carcinoma, melanoma, renal cell or head and neck cancer.

TCRdb's table, derived via immunoSEQ multiplex PCR, lists solely in-frame clones and lacks some. The table includes around 100,000 clones, roughly 90% detected once. A history of autoimmune disease or systemic immunosuppression excluded patients. Study-wide findings and caveats: Some nonresponders likewise displayed low normalized T-cell clonal expansion.

This CDR3 is 15 amino acids long. The V gene's germline CDR1 is SGHNT and CDR2 YYREEE (reference sequence). V was clipped by 7 bases and J by 5 bases; unmatched bases: 13. The origin of this receptor is an adult with an advanced solid tumor such as melanoma, head and neck, liver or kidney cancer. The source was CD4+ or CD8+ T cells sorted from blood, collected in a trial of the OX40 agonist ivuxolimab. The chain employs TRBV5-4 and TRBJ2-5; 8 bases line up with TRBD2. CDR3 region: CASSSGGALPETQYF. CDR3 in DNA: TGTGCCAGCTCCTCGGGGGGGGCGCTTCCGGAGACCCAGTACTTC.